The sequence of this T cell receptor beta chain was determined in a study of graft-versus-host responses after intestinal transplantation. Study in general: Each of the recipients got a multivisceral, liver-intestinal, or isolated intestinal transplant.

V lost 3 bases and J lost 3; bases outside the gene matches: 13. Germline V gives CDR1 MNHEY, CDR2 SMNVEV (reference sequence). The CDR3 has 17 amino acids. As regards this clone: Its antigen remains unidentified.

Tissue from the graft was processed to free its intraepithelial and lamina propria lymphocytes. TCRdb keeps only in-frame clones here, not all; method: immunoSEQ multiplex PCR. Of 7,000 to 9,000 clones listed, almost 70% are singletons. Study-wide results and limits: Some patients had graft-donor T cell macrochimerism, and their allografts showed high graft-versus-host to host-versus-graft clonal ratios. Early declines in HvG clones that occurred post-transplant were associated with peak circulating GvH clone levels.

This TCR came from a human patient who received an intestinal transplant, so some T cells may come from the graft donor. V and J are TRBV27 and TRBJ1-1, with 7 bases identical to TRBD1. The source was ileum tissue, collected around 34 weeks after intestinal transplantation. CDR3 coding DNA: TGTGCCAGCAGTTTCAGGTTGAGACCAGGGGGGTACACTGAAGCTTTCTTT. Encoded protein: CASSFRLRPGGYTEAFF.